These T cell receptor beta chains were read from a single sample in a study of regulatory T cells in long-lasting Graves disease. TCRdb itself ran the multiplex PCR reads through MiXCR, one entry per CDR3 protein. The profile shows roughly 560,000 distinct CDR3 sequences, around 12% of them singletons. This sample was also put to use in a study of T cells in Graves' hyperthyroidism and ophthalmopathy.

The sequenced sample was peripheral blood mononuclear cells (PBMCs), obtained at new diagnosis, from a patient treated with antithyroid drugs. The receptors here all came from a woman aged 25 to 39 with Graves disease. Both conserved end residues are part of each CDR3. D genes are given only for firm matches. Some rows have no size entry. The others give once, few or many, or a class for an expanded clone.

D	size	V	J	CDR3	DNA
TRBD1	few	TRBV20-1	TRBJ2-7	CSARTGNYEQYF	TGCAGTGCTAGGACAGGGAACTACGAGCAGTACTTC
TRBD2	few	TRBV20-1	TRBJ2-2	CSALAGGGTGELFF	TGCAGTGCCCTCGCGGGAGGGGGGACCGGGGAGCTGTTTTTT
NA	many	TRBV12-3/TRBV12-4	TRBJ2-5	CASSLSGEETQYF	TGTGCCAGCAGTCTTAGCGGTGAAGAGACCCAGTACTTC
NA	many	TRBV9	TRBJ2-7	CASSVGPGNSYEQYF	TGTGCCAGCAGCGTAGGTCCCGGGAACTCCTACGAGCAGTACTTC
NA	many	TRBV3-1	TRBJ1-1	CASSQARGFAEAFF	TGTGCCAGCAGCCAAGCCAGGGGCTTCGCTGAAGCTTTCTTT
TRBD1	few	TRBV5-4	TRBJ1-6	CASRRDRGDSPLHF	TGTGCCAGCAGGAGAGACAGGGGTGATTCACCCCTCCACTTT
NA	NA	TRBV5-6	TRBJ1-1	CASSLANGAEAFF	TGTGCCAGCAGCTTGGCCAACGGGGCCGAAGCTTTCTTT
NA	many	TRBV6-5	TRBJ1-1	CASSSFGRNTEAFF	TGTGCCAGCAGTTCGTTCGGGAGGAACACTGAAGCTTTCTTT
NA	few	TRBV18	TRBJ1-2	CASSPPGLLAGYTF	TGTGCCAGCTCACCACCGGGGCTATTGGCTGGCTACACCTTC
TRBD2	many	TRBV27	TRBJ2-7	CASSLFAGGPTYEQYF	TGTGCCAGCAGTTTGTTCGCGGGAGGACCAACCTACGAGCAGTACTTC
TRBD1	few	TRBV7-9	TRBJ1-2	CASSLPTGEGWGYTF	TGTGCCAGCAGCCTACCGACAGGGGAAGGGTGGGGCTACACCTTC
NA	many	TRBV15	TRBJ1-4	CATSSSGSLTGKLFF	TGTGCCACCAGCAGCTCAGGGTCCCTGACAGGAAAACTGTTTTTT
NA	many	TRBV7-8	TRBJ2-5	CASSKGRGGQETQYF	TGTGCCAGCAGCAAAGGCAGGGGGGGCCAAGAGACCCAGTACTTC
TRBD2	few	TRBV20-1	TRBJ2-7	CSAPRPGLAGNYEQYF	TGCAGTGCTCCGCGCCCCGGACTAGCGGGGAATTACGAGCAGTACTTC
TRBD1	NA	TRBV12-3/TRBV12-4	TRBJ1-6	CASTPGGNNSPLHF	TGTGCCAGCACCCCAGGGGGGAATAATTCACCCCTCCACTTT
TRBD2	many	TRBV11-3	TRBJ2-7	CASSSPPGLADYEQYF	TGTGCCAGCAGCTCTCCTCCGGGACTAGCGGATTACGAGCAGTACTTC
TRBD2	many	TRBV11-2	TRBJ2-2	CASSLSGSVATEELFF	TGTGCCAGCAGCCTTAGCGGGAGTGTTGCCACCGAGGAGCTGTTTTTT
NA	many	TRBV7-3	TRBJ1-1	CASSLSSDTRNTEAFF	TGTGCCAGCAGCTTAAGTAGCGACACCAGAAACACTGAAGCTTTCTTT
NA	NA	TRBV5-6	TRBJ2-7	CASSLGRYYEQYF	TGTGCCAGCAGCTTGGGCCGATACTACGAGCAGTACTTC
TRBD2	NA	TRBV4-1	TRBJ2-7	CASSQRGLANEQYF	TGCGCCAGCAGCCAAAGGGGACTAGCGAACGAGCAGTACTTC
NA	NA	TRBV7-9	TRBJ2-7	CASSLTGTPSYEQYF	TGTGCCAGCAGCTTGACGGGAACACCCTCCTACGAGCAGTACTTC
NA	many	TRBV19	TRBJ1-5	CASSGRSENQPQHF	TGTGCCAGTAGTGGTAGGTCAGAAAATCAGCCCCAGCATTTT
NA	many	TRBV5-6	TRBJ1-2	CASSSPGYDYGYTF	TGTGCCAGCAGCTCCCCAGGGTATGACTATGGCTACACCTTC
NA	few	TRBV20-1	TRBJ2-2	CSAKSYPGEFSTGELFF	TGCAGTGCCAAGAGTTACCCGGGAGAGTTTTCCACCGGGGAGCTGTTTTTT
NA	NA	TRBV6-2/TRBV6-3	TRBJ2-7	CASSERATYEQYF	TGTGCCAGCAGTGAGCGGGCGACCTACGAGCAGTACTTC
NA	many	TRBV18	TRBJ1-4	CASSPGRGEEKLFF	TGTGCCAGCTCACCGGGCAGGGGTGAGGAAAAACTGTTTTTT
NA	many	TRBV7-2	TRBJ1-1	CASHYGMNTEAFF	TGTGCCAGCCATTATGGGATGAACACTGAAGCTTTCTTT
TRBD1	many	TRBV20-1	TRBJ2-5	CSARDPGQGDQETQYF	TGCAGTGCTAGAGACCCTGGACAGGGGGACCAAGAGACCCAGTACTTC
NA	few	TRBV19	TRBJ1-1	CASTPGLGGTEAFF	TGTGCCAGTACCCCTGGGCTGGGGGGCACTGAAGCTTTCTTT
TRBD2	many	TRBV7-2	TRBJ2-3	CASSRDYRDTQYF	TGTGCCAGCAGCAGGGACTACAGAGATACGCAGTATTTT
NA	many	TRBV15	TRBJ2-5	CATSRAAAEPKETQYF	TGTGCCACCAGCAGAGCTGCGGCGGAGCCCAAAGAGACCCAGTACTTC
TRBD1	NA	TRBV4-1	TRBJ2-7	CASSHRTGGYEQYF	TGCGCCAGCAGCCACCGGACAGGGGGCTACGAGCAGTACTTC
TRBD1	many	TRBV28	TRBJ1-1	CASNRGLPEAFF	TGTGCCAGTAACAGGGGGCTACCTGAAGCTTTCTTT
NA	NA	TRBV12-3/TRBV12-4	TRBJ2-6	CASTPTPSSGANVLTF	TGTGCCAGCACCCCGACTCCTAGCTCTGGGGCCAACGTCCTGACTTTC
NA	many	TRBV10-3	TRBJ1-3	CAISESGGSGNTIYF	TGTGCCATCAGTGAGTCAGGAGGCTCTGGAAACACCATATATTTT
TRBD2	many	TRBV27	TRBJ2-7	CASNPSPGTSFYEQYF	TGTGCCAGCAATCCCTCCCCCGGGACTAGCTTCTACGAGCAGTACTTC
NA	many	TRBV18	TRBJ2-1	CASSRLTGDEQFF	TGTGCCAGCTCCCGCCTTACGGGAGATGAGCAGTTCTTC
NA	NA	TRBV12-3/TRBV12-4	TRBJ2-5	CASSFLIQGTQYF	TGTGCCAGCAGTTTTTTGATACAAGGGACCCAGTACTTC
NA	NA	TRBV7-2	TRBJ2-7	CASSFPLAGLQRDYEQYF	TGTGCCAGCAGCTTCCCTCTCGCCGGGTTACAGAGGGACTACGAGCAGTACTTC
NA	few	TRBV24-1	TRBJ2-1	CATSGGDRRFF	TGTGCCACCAGTGGGGGAGACCGGAGGTTCTTC
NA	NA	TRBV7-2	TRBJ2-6	CASSHPGSQSGANVLTF	TGTGCCAGCAGCCACCCCGGGAGTCAGTCTGGGGCCAACGTCCTGACTTTC
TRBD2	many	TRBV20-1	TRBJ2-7	CSARGLALYEQYF	TGCAGTGCTAGGGGACTAGCTCTCTACGAGCAGTACTTC
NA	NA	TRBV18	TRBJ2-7	CASSPQPPGNTYEQYF	TGTGCCAGCTCACCCCAACCCCCAGGTAACACCTACGAGCAGTACTTC
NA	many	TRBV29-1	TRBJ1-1	CSAAGGTYRMNTEAFF	TGCAGCGCCGCGGGGGGGACATACCGCATGAACACTGAAGCTTTCTTT
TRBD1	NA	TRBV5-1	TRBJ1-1	CASSPGTENTEAFF	TGCGCCAGCAGCCCCGGGACAGAAAACACTGAAGCTTTCTTT
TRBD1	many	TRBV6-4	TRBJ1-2	CASSRTGLDGYTF	TGTGCCAGCAGCAGGACAGGGCTGGATGGCTACACCTTC
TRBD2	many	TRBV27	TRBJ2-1	CASRWLAGNNEQFF	TGTGCCAGCAGGTGGCTAGCGGGAAACAATGAGCAGTTCTTC
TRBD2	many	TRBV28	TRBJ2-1	CASSLLAGGAIEQFF	TGTGCCAGCAGTTTACTAGCGGGAGGGGCAATTGAGCAGTTCTTC
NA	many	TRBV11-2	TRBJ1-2	CASSLLLQRREGYTF	TGTGCCAGCAGCCTACTCCTACAGAGGCGGGAAGGGTACACCTTC
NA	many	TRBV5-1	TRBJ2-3	CASRVQESTDTQYF	TGCGCCAGCAGAGTCCAGGAAAGCACAGATACGCAGTATTTT
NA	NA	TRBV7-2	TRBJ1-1	CASSLMLMNTEAFF	TGTGCCAGCAGCTTAATGCTGATGAACACTGAAGCTTTCTTT
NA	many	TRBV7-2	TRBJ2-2	CASSLAYSTGELFF	TGTGCCAGCAGCTTAGCTTACAGCACCGGGGAGCTGTTTTTT
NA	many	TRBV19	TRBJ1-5	CASSTIPPSNQPQHF	TGTGCCAGTAGTACCATTCCACCTAGCAATCAGCCCCAGCATTTT
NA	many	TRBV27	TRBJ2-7	CASSWQGWDEQYF	TGTGCCAGCAGTTGGCAGGGATGGGACGAGCAGTACTTC